This is a list of T cell receptor beta chains from one sample in a study of blood T cells in healthy people across ages. TCRdb fed the 5' RACE reads into MiXCR, producing one record per CDR3 protein. The sample shows around 1,100,000 distinct CDR3 sequences, more than 30% of them seen only once. Sequenced input: blood. The receptors here all came from a man younger than 35 in good health. Both conserved end residues are part of each CDR3. D genes are given only for firm matches. Expanded clones are given a class, and other clones once, few, many or no size at all.

DNA: TGTGCCAGCAGTGAAGCCCGCCAGGGAGGTGGCTACACCTTC
CDR3: CASSEARQGGGYTF
J: TRBJ1-2
size: -
V: TRBV2
D: -

DNA: TGTGCCAGCAGCCTTCATTGGGGCGAAAAACTGTTTTTT
CDR3: CASSLHWGEKLFF
J: TRBJ1-4
size: few
V: TRBV12-3/TRBV12-4
D: -

DNA: TGTGCCAGCAGCCAGGGTCCGGGAAACGGAGGCACAGATACGCAGTATTTT
CDR3: CASSQGPGNGGTDTQYF
J: TRBJ2-3
size: -
V: TRBV7-6
D: -

DNA: TGTGCCAGCAGCCCCCGACAGTACACTGAAGCTTTCTTT
CDR3: CASSPRQYTEAFF
J: TRBJ1-1
size: few
V: TRBV12-3/TRBV12-4
D: -

DNA: TGTGCCAGCACCAATTACAGGGGGCCGTACAATGAGCAGTTCTTC
CDR3: CASTNYRGPYNEQFF
J: TRBJ2-1
size: -
V: TRBV6-2/TRBV6-3
D: TRBD1

DNA: TGTGCCGTGGGGCAGGGGGATTTAGATACGCAGTATTTT
CDR3: CAVGQGDLDTQYF
J: TRBJ2-3
size: few
V: TRBV10-3
D: TRBD1

DNA: TGCAGTGCCCGGACTAGCGGGGGCGGCGGTTCAGATACGCAGTATTTT
CDR3: CSARTSGGGGSDTQYF
J: TRBJ2-3
size: -
V: TRBV20-1
D: TRBD2

DNA: TGCAGTGTTACCCCAGGGGCTAGAGGCTACACCTTC
CDR3: CSVTPGARGYTF
J: TRBJ1-2
size: few
V: TRBV20-1
D: -

DNA: TGTGCCAGCAGCACATTTTCCGGGACAGGGGTTAATGGCTACACCTTC
CDR3: CASSTFSGTGVNGYTF
J: TRBJ1-2
size: -
V: TRBV7-2
D: TRBD1

DNA: TGCAGTGCTGAACAGGGGGCGCCGGATAATTCACCCCTCCACTTT
CDR3: CSAEQGAPDNSPLHF
J: TRBJ1-6
size: few
V: TRBV20-1
D: TRBD1

DNA: TGTGCCAGCAGCCGGGGCCTAGCGGGGGTAACTAGCACAGATACGCAGTATTTT
CDR3: CASSRGLAGVTSTDTQYF
J: TRBJ2-3
size: -
V: TRBV12-3/TRBV12-4
D: TRBD2

DNA: TGTGCCAGCAGTGAATTTGGTAGGACAGGGGATACCTCGGGTTCACCCCTCCACTTT
CDR3: CASSEFGRTGDTSGSPLHF
J: TRBJ1-6
size: few
V: TRBV2
D: TRBD1

DNA: TGCAGTGCGACCAGGACAGGGAACGGCTACACCTTC
CDR3: CSATRTGNGYTF
J: TRBJ1-2
size: few
V: TRBV20-1
D: TRBD1

DNA: TGTGCCAGCAGTCCGACAGGGGTGAACACCATATATTTT
CDR3: CASSPTGVNTIYF
J: TRBJ1-3
size: -
V: TRBV12-3/TRBV12-4
D: TRBD1

DNA: TGTGCCATCAGTGAGTCGGGACAGGGATCGGCCAGGCCCCAGCATTTT
CDR3: CAISESGQGSARPQHF
J: TRBJ1-5
size: -
V: TRBV10-3
D: TRBD1

DNA: TGTGCCAGCAGCAATACAGGGGCTCGAGATACGCAGTATTTT
CDR3: CASSNTGARDTQYF
J: TRBJ2-3
size: -
V: TRBV6-2/TRBV6-3
D: TRBD1

DNA: TGTGCCAGCAGTTTAGGGACAGGCTATTCACCCCTCCACTTT
CDR3: CASSLGTGYSPLHF
J: TRBJ1-6
size: -
V: TRBV12-3/TRBV12-4
D: TRBD1

DNA: TGTGCCAGCAGTGAAGTGGGTGAAGCTTTCTTT
CDR3: CASSEVGEAFF
J: TRBJ1-1
size: -
V: TRBV6-1
D: -

DNA: TGCGCCAGCAGCTCACAACCGACAGGGATGAGCACAGATACGCAGTATTTT
CDR3: CASSSQPTGMSTDTQYF
J: TRBJ2-3
size: few
V: TRBV4-3
D: TRBD1

DNA: TGCGCCAGCAGCTTGGGGGGACACTCTAGCAATCAGCCCCAGCATTTT
CDR3: CASSLGGHSSNQPQHF
J: TRBJ1-5
size: -
V: TRBV5-1
D: -

DNA: TGTGCCAGCAGCTTTGGACAGCTTGCTATCAATGAGCAGTTCTTC
CDR3: CASSFGQLAINEQFF
J: TRBJ2-1
size: many
V: TRBV5-6
D: -

DNA: TGCGCCAGCAGCTTTGGCAGGGGCTTCAGGGGCACTGAAGCTTTCTTT
CDR3: CASSFGRGFRGTEAFF
J: TRBJ1-1
size: -
V: TRBV5-1
D: -

DNA: TGTGCCAGCACCCCGGTGGGACAGGAGAACACTGAAGCTTTCTTT
CDR3: CASTPVGQENTEAFF
J: TRBJ1-1
size: -
V: TRBV6-2/TRBV6-3
D: TRBD1

DNA: TGCAGTATCCTATTAGGGGACACTGCTCAAGAGACCCAGTACTTC
CDR3: CSILLGDTAQETQYF
J: TRBJ2-5
size: few
V: TRBV29-1
D: -

DNA: TGTGCCAGCAGCGCAGCCAGTAGAGGTGGCACAGATACGCAGTATTTT
CDR3: CASSAASRGGTDTQYF
J: TRBJ2-3
size: -
V: TRBV5-5
D: -

DNA: TGCAGTGCTAGTACAGGGGGCTCTGGGGCCAACGTCCTGACTTTC
CDR3: CSASTGGSGANVLTF
J: TRBJ2-6
size: -
V: TRBV20-1
D: TRBD1

DNA: TGCAGCGGAAGTACGGGAGTCGAAAAACTGTTTTTT
CDR3: CSGSTGVEKLFF
J: TRBJ1-4
size: few
V: TRBV20-1
D: -

DNA: TGCAGCGTGAAAGCGGGGGGATACGAGCAGTACTTC
CDR3: CSVKAGGYEQYF
J: TRBJ2-7
size: few
V: TRBV20-1
D: TRBD2

DNA: TGTGCCAGCAGTTCCGGGGATACCTCCTACGAGCAGTACTTC
CDR3: CASSSGDTSYEQYF
J: TRBJ2-7
size: -
V: TRBV6-6
D: -

DNA: TGTGCCAGCAGTGGACAGGTCCACACTGAAGCTTTCTTT
CDR3: CASSGQVHTEAFF
J: TRBJ1-1
size: -
V: TRBV2
D: -

DNA: TGTGCCAGCAGTTGTGGGGGGGATACGCAGTATTTT
CDR3: CASSCGGDTQYF
J: TRBJ2-3
size: -
V: TRBV12-3/TRBV12-4
D: -

DNA: TGTGCCAGCAGCCCGGGACTCTCGGTTGGCACAGATACGCAGTATTTT
CDR3: CASSPGLSVGTDTQYF
J: TRBJ2-3
size: -
V: TRBV12-3/TRBV12-4
D: -

DNA: TGCGCCAGCAGCCAAAAGGGCTCCTACAATGAGCAGTACTTC
CDR3: CASSQKGSYNEQYF
J: TRBJ2-7
size: few
V: TRBV4-1
D: -

DNA: TGCAGCGCCGCCCGTAGCGGGGGGTACTTCGAGCAGTACTTC
CDR3: CSAARSGGYFEQYF
J: TRBJ2-7
size: few
V: TRBV29-1
D: TRBD2

DNA: TGCGCCAGCAGCTTAGGAGGGGAAATAGATACGCAGTATTTT
CDR3: CASSLGGEIDTQYF
J: TRBJ2-3
size: -
V: TRBV5-1
D: -

DNA: TGTGCCTGGGGGGAAGAGGTTCAGTACTTC
CDR3: CAWGEEVQYF
J: TRBJ2-4
size: few
V: TRBV30
D: -

DNA: TGTGCCAGCAGTTCGTGGCCGTTGAACACTGAAGCTTTCTTT
CDR3: CASSSWPLNTEAFF
J: TRBJ1-1
size: -
V: TRBV12-3/TRBV12-4
D: -

DNA: TGTGCCAGCAGTCTGTACGTCGCAGATACGCAGTATTTT
CDR3: CASSLYVADTQYF
J: TRBJ2-3
size: few
V: TRBV6-6
D: -

DNA: TGCGCCAGCAGCTTGAGAGATATGCAGTATTTT
CDR3: CASSLRDMQYF
J: TRBJ2-3
size: once
V: TRBV5-1
D: -

DNA: TGTGCCACCAGCGACCTACAGGGCGGTACTGAAGCTTTCTTT
CDR3: CATSDLQGGTEAFF
J: TRBJ1-1
size: few
V: TRBV15
D: -

DNA: TGTGCCAGCAGCCCTAGGGTAGACGGACGGTACAATGAGCAGTTCTTC
CDR3: CASSPRVDGRYNEQFF
J: TRBJ2-1
size: -
V: TRBV7-3
D: -

DNA: TGTGCCAGCTCGCTCAGGCTGAACACCGGGGAGCTGTTTTTT
CDR3: CASSLRLNTGELFF
J: TRBJ2-2
size: few
V: TRBV18
D: -

DNA: TGCAGTGCTAGTGGGCTACAATTGACAGGAGATCGGCCCCAGCATTTT
CDR3: CSASGLQLTGDRPQHF
J: TRBJ1-5
size: few
V: TRBV20-1
D: -

DNA: TGTGCCAGCAGCTTAGTCGGGTCGCCTGGCTCCTACAATGAGCAGTACTTC
CDR3: CASSLVGSPGSYNEQYF
J: TRBJ2-7
size: -
V: TRBV7-2
D: -

DNA: TGTGCCAGCAGAAGGGACTTCTCCTACGAGCAGTACTTC
CDR3: CASRRDFSYEQYF
J: TRBJ2-7
size: few
V: TRBV2
D: -

DNA: TGTGCCAGCAGTTTAAGGGACAGGGGCTCGATCTATGGCTACACCTTC
CDR3: CASSLRDRGSIYGYTF
J: TRBJ1-2
size: -
V: TRBV12-3/TRBV12-4
D: TRBD1

DNA: TGTGCCAGCAGCCAAGCTCAGGGTACTAACTATGGCTACACCTTC
CDR3: CASSQAQGTNYGYTF
J: TRBJ1-2
size: -
V: TRBV4-2
D: -

DNA: TGTGCCAGCAATTACAGGAGAAGGAACACTGAAGCTTTCTTT
CDR3: CASNYRRRNTEAFF
J: TRBJ1-1
size: -
V: TRBV6-5
D: -

DNA: TGCGCCAGCAGCTTGGCCGGGACAGAGGACACTGAAGCTTTCTTT
CDR3: CASSLAGTEDTEAFF
J: TRBJ1-1
size: once
V: TRBV5-1
D: TRBD1